The rows below give T cell receptor beta chains drawn from one sample of a study of response to subunit inactivated influenza vaccine. MiXCR, applied by TCRdb to the RT-PCR reads, yields one record per CDR3 protein. The sample contains a few hundred thousand distinct CDR3 sequences, 14% of which appear only once. The source was PBMCs from blood, collected less than 13 days after vaccination. The receptor set was obtained from a man aged 50-59 years who received an inactivated influenza vaccine. The CDR3 runs from the conserved cysteine through the conserved F or W. The D gene is left open where the match is weak. Size values are once, few and many counts, or a class for expanded clones, and some rows have none.

j_call: TRBJ2-5
d_call: NA
clone_size: NA
v_call: TRBV6-1
cdr3_nt: TGTGCCAGCAGTCCGGGACACGGGCGGAGAGAGACCCAGTACTTC
cdr3_aa: CASSPGHGRRETQYF

j_call: TRBJ2-7
d_call: TRBD2
clone_size: once
v_call: TRBV6-5
cdr3_nt: TGTGCCAGCAGTTACACCCCCCCAGCGGGGGCCTCCTACGAGCAGTACTTC
cdr3_aa: CASSYTPPAGASYEQYF

j_call: TRBJ1-6
d_call: NA
clone_size: few
v_call: TRBV12-3/TRBV12-4
cdr3_nt: TGTGCCAGCAGTTTGCGGGCAGCTAGTTCACCCCTCCACTTT
cdr3_aa: CASSLRAASSPLHF

j_call: TRBJ2-1
d_call: TRBD1
clone_size: once
v_call: TRBV7-8
cdr3_nt: TGTGCCAGCAGCGACCGTCGGACAGGGGCTAACAGTGAGCAGTTCTTC
cdr3_aa: CASSDRRTGANSEQFF

j_call: TRBJ2-2
d_call: TRBD2
clone_size: NA
v_call: TRBV27
cdr3_nt: TGTGCCAGCAGTCCAACCCCTCTAGCGGGAGGAAACACCGGGGAGCTGTTTTTT
cdr3_aa: CASSPTPLAGGNTGELFF

j_call: TRBJ1-1
d_call: TRBD1
clone_size: NA
v_call: TRBV10-2
cdr3_nt: TGCGCCAGCAGGGGGGACAGGGGAAACACTGAAGCTTTCTTT
cdr3_aa: CASRGDRGNTEAFF

j_call: TRBJ2-5
d_call: NA
clone_size: NA
v_call: TRBV21-1
cdr3_nt: TGTGCCAGCAGTTCTGCTGAGATATCCCAAGAGACCCAGTACTTC
cdr3_aa: CASSSAEISQETQYF

j_call: TRBJ2-7
d_call: TRBD2
clone_size: NA
v_call: TRBV28
cdr3_nt: TGTGCCAGCAGTTTTTTGACTAGCGGGAGCCCGGAGCAGTACTTC
cdr3_aa: CASSFLTSGSPEQYF

j_call: TRBJ2-2
d_call: TRBD2
clone_size: NA
v_call: TRBV9
cdr3_nt: TGTGCCAGCAGCGTAACCGGGACTAGCCGAGGGTACGGGGAGCTGTTTTTT
cdr3_aa: CASSVTGTSRGYGELFF

j_call: TRBJ1-4
d_call: TRBD1
clone_size: many
v_call: TRBV29-1
cdr3_nt: TGCAGCGTTGGGGCAGGGGGCAGTGAAAAACTGTTTTTT
cdr3_aa: CSVGAGGSEKLFF

j_call: TRBJ2-2
d_call: TRBD1
clone_size: many
v_call: TRBV11-2
cdr3_nt: TGTGCCAGCAGCGTGACAGGGTCGAACACCGGGGAGCTGTTTTTT
cdr3_aa: CASSVTGSNTGELFF

j_call: TRBJ2-1
d_call: NA
clone_size: NA
v_call: TRBV6-5
cdr3_nt: TGTGCCAGCAGCTACGGGGATTCCTACAATGAGCAGTTCTTC
cdr3_aa: CASSYGDSYNEQFF

j_call: TRBJ1-1
d_call: TRBD1
clone_size: NA
v_call: TRBV7-9
cdr3_nt: TGTGCCAGCAGCTCCGGGACAGGGCAATTCGACACTGAAGCTTTCTTT
cdr3_aa: CASSSGTGQFDTEAFF

j_call: TRBJ2-1
d_call: NA
clone_size: NA
v_call: TRBV29-1
cdr3_nt: TGCAGCGATGGGAGACAGCTACCCAATGAGCAGTTCTTC
cdr3_aa: CSDGRQLPNEQFF

j_call: TRBJ1-5
d_call: TRBD1
clone_size: NA
v_call: TRBV20-1
cdr3_nt: TGCAGTGCTATACAGGGGGATAGCAATCAGCCCCAGCATTTT
cdr3_aa: CSAIQGDSNQPQHF

j_call: TRBJ1-1
d_call: TRBD1
clone_size: many
v_call: TRBV20-1
cdr3_nt: TGCAGTGCTAGACAGGGGGACACTGAAGCTTTCTTT
cdr3_aa: CSARQGDTEAFF

j_call: TRBJ2-1
d_call: NA
clone_size: NA
v_call: TRBV30
cdr3_nt: TGTGCCTGGCAACCAAGCGCGGTCCTTTATGAGCAGTTCTTC
cdr3_aa: CAWQPSAVLYEQFF

j_call: TRBJ1-3
d_call: NA
clone_size: NA
v_call: TRBV14
cdr3_nt: TGTGCCAGCAGCCAACTTGGACGCATATATTTT
cdr3_aa: CASSQLGRIYF

j_call: TRBJ1-1
d_call: NA
clone_size: few
v_call: TRBV29-1
cdr3_nt: TGCAGCGTTGCCTTCCAGAACACTGAAGCTTTCTTT
cdr3_aa: CSVAFQNTEAFF

j_call: TRBJ2-2
d_call: NA
clone_size: many
v_call: TRBV7-3
cdr3_nt: TGTGCCAGCAGCTTCGGGGCTAACACCGGGGAGCTGTTTTTT
cdr3_aa: CASSFGANTGELFF

j_call: TRBJ1-5
d_call: NA
clone_size: few
v_call: TRBV12-3/TRBV12-4
cdr3_nt: TGTGCCAGCAGCCAGTGGGCAGGCGAGCAGCCCCAGCATTTT
cdr3_aa: CASSQWAGEQPQHF

j_call: TRBJ2-1
d_call: NA
clone_size: NA
v_call: TRBV4-3
cdr3_nt: TGCGCCAGCAGCCAACAACTACGGCAAGCTCTCCAGGGATTTTATCAGCAGTTCTTC
cdr3_aa: CASSQQLRQALQGFYQQFF

j_call: TRBJ2-7
d_call: TRBD2
clone_size: few
v_call: TRBV28
cdr3_nt: TGTGCCAGCAGTTTACCACGGGGAGCGGGAGCTTCCTACGAGCAGTACTTC
cdr3_aa: CASSLPRGAGASYEQYF

j_call: TRBJ1-5
d_call: NA
clone_size: NA
v_call: TRBV4-1
cdr3_nt: TGCGCCAGCAGCCAAGATTGGGTTGGGGGCAATCAGCCCCAGCATTTT
cdr3_aa: CASSQDWVGGNQPQHF

j_call: TRBJ2-1
d_call: TRBD1
clone_size: NA
v_call: TRBV2
cdr3_nt: TGTGCCAGCAGAGAAGACAGGGGATACAATGAGCAGTTCTTC
cdr3_aa: CASREDRGYNEQFF

j_call: TRBJ2-5
d_call: NA
clone_size: few
v_call: TRBV20-1
cdr3_nt: TGCAGTGCTAGTCCGGGACACAGGGTTCCAGAGACCCAGTACTTC
cdr3_aa: CSASPGHRVPETQYF

j_call: TRBJ2-5
d_call: NA
clone_size: few
v_call: TRBV7-2
cdr3_nt: TGTGCCAGCAGCTCCGGAGTCCCTCTTGAGACCCAGTACTTC
cdr3_aa: CASSSGVPLETQYF

j_call: TRBJ2-1
d_call: TRBD2
clone_size: NA
v_call: TRBV12-5
cdr3_nt: TGTGCTAGTGGTGGTAATAGCGGGAGCGATGAGCAGTTCTTC
cdr3_aa: CASGGNSGSDEQFF

j_call: TRBJ2-4
d_call: TRBD1
clone_size: NA
v_call: TRBV7-9
cdr3_nt: TGTGCCAGCACCGGACAGGGGAAAAACATTCAGTACTTC
cdr3_aa: CASTGQGKNIQYF

j_call: TRBJ2-7
d_call: TRBD1
clone_size: few
v_call: TRBV13
cdr3_nt: TGTGCCAGCAGCACCGAAGGGACAGGGGCCCACGAGCAGTACTTC
cdr3_aa: CASSTEGTGAHEQYF

j_call: TRBJ2-7
d_call: NA
clone_size: many
v_call: TRBV5-1
cdr3_nt: TGCGCCAGCAGCTTGACCGGACAGACCTACTACGAGCAGTACTTC
cdr3_aa: CASSLTGQTYYEQYF

j_call: TRBJ2-7
d_call: TRBD2
clone_size: many
v_call: TRBV28
cdr3_nt: TGTGCCAGCAGTCCTCCGGGACTAGCGGCATACGAGCAGTACTTC
cdr3_aa: CASSPPGLAAYEQYF

j_call: TRBJ2-3
d_call: TRBD2
clone_size: NA
v_call: TRBV12-3/TRBV12-4
cdr3_nt: TGTGCCTGTGGGACTAGCGGGGGGGCAGATACGCAGTATTTT
cdr3_aa: CACGTSGGADTQYF

j_call: TRBJ1-2
d_call: TRBD1
clone_size: NA
v_call: TRBV10-3
cdr3_nt: TGTGCCATCAGTGAGTCGACAGGGGCGGCTAACTATGGCTACACCTTC
cdr3_aa: CAISESTGAANYGYTF

j_call: TRBJ2-2
d_call: NA
clone_size: NA
v_call: TRBV21-1
cdr3_nt: TGTGCCAGCAGCAAAATGAGGCGGGACTACACCGGGGAGCTGTTTTTT
cdr3_aa: CASSKMRRDYTGELFF

j_call: TRBJ2-2
d_call: TRBD1
clone_size: NA
v_call: TRBV14
cdr3_nt: TGTGCCAGCAGCCGGGGACAGGGCTACACCGGGGAGCTGTTTTTT
cdr3_aa: CASSRGQGYTGELFF

j_call: TRBJ1-1
d_call: TRBD1
clone_size: few
v_call: TRBV4-3
cdr3_nt: TGCGCCAGCAGCCAGACAACAGGGGGCTTGACTGAAGCTTTCTTT
cdr3_aa: CASSQTTGGLTEAFF

j_call: TRBJ2-7
d_call: TRBD2
clone_size: few
v_call: TRBV20-1
cdr3_nt: TGCAGTGCCCCGAACCAGCGGGGACCCTACGAGCAGTACTTC
cdr3_aa: CSAPNQRGPYEQYF

j_call: TRBJ2-1
d_call: NA
clone_size: NA
v_call: TRBV11-2
cdr3_nt: TGTGCCAGCAGCTTAGGTTCCGCGGCAGGGGCGATCTCCTACAATGAGCAGTTCTTC
cdr3_aa: CASSLGSAAGAISYNEQFF

j_call: TRBJ2-5
d_call: NA
clone_size: NA
v_call: TRBV7-2
cdr3_nt: TGTGCCAGCAGCTTGTTTGGTCCCAGGGTGGGAGAGACCCAGTACTTC
cdr3_aa: CASSLFGPRVGETQYF

j_call: TRBJ2-7
d_call: TRBD2
clone_size: NA
v_call: TRBV20-1
cdr3_nt: TGCAGTGCTAGAGATTTCCGGACTAGCGGCTACGAGCAGTACTTC
cdr3_aa: CSARDFRTSGYEQYF

j_call: TRBJ2-3
d_call: TRBD2
clone_size: NA
v_call: TRBV6-2/TRBV6-3
cdr3_nt: TGTGCCAGCAGTTCCTTCTTACTAGCGGAATACACAGATACGCAGTATTTT
cdr3_aa: CASSSFLLAEYTDTQYF

j_call: TRBJ2-3
d_call: TRBD2
clone_size: many
v_call: TRBV28
cdr3_nt: TGTGCCAGCAGTCTAGCGGGAGGGCCGAGGGGGGCAGATACGCAGTATTTT
cdr3_aa: CASSLAGGPRGADTQYF

j_call: TRBJ2-7
d_call: TRBD2
clone_size: few
v_call: TRBV20-1
cdr3_nt: TGCAGTGCTAGAGGACTAGCGACGACCTACGAGCAGTACTTC
cdr3_aa: CSARGLATTYEQYF

j_call: TRBJ2-7
d_call: NA
clone_size: NA
v_call: TRBV10-1
cdr3_nt: TGCGCCAGCAGTGATAGTAAGGGGACCTACGAGCAGTACTTC
cdr3_aa: CASSDSKGTYEQYF

j_call: TRBJ2-6
d_call: NA
clone_size: NA
v_call: TRBV11-2
cdr3_nt: TGTGCCAGCAGCTGGATCTCTGGGGCCAACGTCCTGACTTTC
cdr3_aa: CASSWISGANVLTF

j_call: TRBJ1-1
d_call: TRBD1
clone_size: NA
v_call: TRBV12-3/TRBV12-4
cdr3_nt: TGTGCCAGCAGTTTTACAGGGGTGGCTGAAGCTTTCTTT
cdr3_aa: CASSFTGVAEAFF

j_call: TRBJ2-1
d_call: TRBD1
clone_size: NA
v_call: TRBV28
cdr3_nt: TGTGCCAGCAGTCCAGGGACAGGGATTCTGACCTACAATGAGCAGTTCTTC
cdr3_aa: CASSPGTGILTYNEQFF

j_call: TRBJ2-1
d_call: NA
clone_size: NA
v_call: TRBV7-3
cdr3_nt: TGTGCCAGCAGCTTAGAGGTGAGCTCCTACAATGAGCAGTTCTTC
cdr3_aa: CASSLEVSSYNEQFF

j_call: TRBJ1-6
d_call: NA
clone_size: few
v_call: TRBV7-2
cdr3_nt: TGTGCCAGCAGCTTAGTATATTCACCCCTCCACTTT
cdr3_aa: CASSLVYSPLHF

j_call: TRBJ2-3
d_call: NA
clone_size: NA
v_call: TRBV7-2
cdr3_nt: TGTGCCAGCAGCTCCGCGGGGACAGTCAGATCAGATACGCAGTATTTT
cdr3_aa: CASSSAGTVRSDTQYF

j_call: TRBJ1-1
d_call: TRBD1
clone_size: NA
v_call: TRBV12-3/TRBV12-4
cdr3_nt: TGTGCCAGCAGCCATAGACAGGGTTTAAACACTGAAGCTTTCTTT
cdr3_aa: CASSHRQGLNTEAFF

j_call: TRBJ2-1
d_call: NA
clone_size: NA
v_call: TRBV5-1
cdr3_nt: TGCGCCAGCAGCTGGGGGACTTCCTACAATGAGCAGTTCTTC
cdr3_aa: CASSWGTSYNEQFF

j_call: TRBJ2-3
d_call: TRBD2
clone_size: few
v_call: TRBV6-1
cdr3_nt: TGTGCCAGCAGTCGTACGGGAGGTTTTATCAGCACAGATACGCAGTATTTT
cdr3_aa: CASSRTGGFISTDTQYF